Presented here are 14 T cell receptor beta chains from one specimen sequenced in a study of blood T cell repertoires in COVID-19. Profiled with immunoSEQ multiplex PCR; TCRdb holds only in-frame clones, not every one. The sample has around 55,000 clones, roughly 85% seen once. The sample was peripheral blood. These receptors were taken from a human donor in a cohort sampled during active or convalescent COVID-19.

V usage is TRBV7-9 and J usage is TRBJ1-1; 10 positions match TRBD1. The CDR3 is 13 residues long. Trimming removed 5 bases from V and 5 bases from J; junction bases left unmatched: 2. Germline CDR1 and CDR2: SEHNR and FQNEAQ (reference sequence). CDR3 protein: CASSRQGATEAFF. The CDR3 DNA is TGTGCCAGCAGCCGACAGGGGGCGACTGAAGCTTTCTTT.

CDR3 sequence (DNA): TGTGCCAGCACTCCATGGGGGACAGGGGGCAATGAGCAGTTCTTC. Amino acid sequence: CASTPWGTGGNEQFF. V gene TRBV27 combines with J gene TRBJ2-1, with TRBD1 matching over 11 bases. V lost 7 bases to trimming and J lost 6 bases; unmatched junction nucleotides: 8. The CDR3 is made up of 15 amino acids. CDR1 is MNHEY, CDR2 SMNVEV, per germline (reference sequence).

The chain uses TRBV7-2 and TRBJ1-5, with 9 bases identical to TRBD1. Germline values: CDR1 SGHTA, CDR2 FQGNSA. The CDR3 spans 15 residues. V dropped 6 bases and J dropped 4; count of bases not matched to a gene: 7. The CDR3 bases are TGTGCCAGCAGTCCAACAGGGGGCGGTAATCAGCCCCAGCATTTT. Its protein product is CASSPTGGGNQPQHF.

V gene TRBV5-8 combines with J gene TRBJ2-3; 9 bases fit TRBD2. Germline CDR1 SGHTS, CDR2 YDEGEE. The ends lost 4 bases at V and 3 bases at J; junction bases unmatched: 15. This CDR3 comprises 18 residues. CDR3 in DNA: TGTGCCAGCAGCCCTGTTGCGGGGGGGCCAAAGTCGACAGATACGCAGTATTTT. Translated: CASSPVAGGPKSTDTQYF.

The J gene is TRBJ1-1, the V gene TRBV5-6, with 7 bases matching TRBD1. This CDR3 has 14 residues. Looked up from germline, CDR1 is SGHDT and CDR2 is YYEEEE. V was pared by 0 bases and J by 5 bases, with 4 bases of the junction left unmatched. The CDR3 region has the DNA TGTGCCAGCAGCTTGGACAGGGGCGGAACTGAAGCTTTCTTT. It encodes CASSLDRGGTEAFF.

The gene calls are TRBV13 and TRBJ2-5; a possible D gene is TRBD2 (6 bases). The CDR3 runs to 14 residues. Germline CDR1 reads PRHDT; CDR2 reads FYEKMQ (reference sequence). Trimming took 5 bases from V and 4 from J, leaving 14 bases between them. CDR3 sequence (DNA): TGTGCCAGCAGCCTGGGACTGGGGACAGAGACCCAGTACTTC. Translating it yields CASSLGLGTETQYF. The complete variable domain, with remaining parts taken from reference TRBV13 and TRBJ2-5, reads AAGVIQSPRHLIKEKRETATLKCYPIPRHDTVYWYQQGPGQDPQFLISFYEKMQSDKGSIPDRFSAQQFSDYHSELNMSSLELGDSALYFCASSLGLGTETQYFGPGTRLLVL.

The chain recombines TRBV7-2 with TRBJ2-1; possible D gene TRBD2, 6 bases. Germline CDR1 is SGHTA and CDR2 is FQGNSA. The CDR3 runs to 15 residues. The V end was cut by 4 bases, the J end by 6 bases, with 16 bases between. CDR3 sequence reads: CASSSSAGKSNEQFF. CDR3 coding DNA: TGTGCCAGCAGCTCTTCGGCGGGGAAATCCAATGAGCAGTTCTTC.

The chain links TRBV6-4 to TRBJ1-5, with TRBD1 as a possible D gene (5 bases). The CDR3 sequence is 13 residues long. With 5 bases removed from V and 6 bases from J, the gap between germline ends came to 11 bases. The germline gives CDR1 MRHNA, CDR2 SNTAGT. The CDR3 DNA reads as TGTGCCAGCAGTACCAGGGTGGGTCAGCCCCAGCATTTT. This translates into CASSTRVGQPQHF.

The rearrangement uses TRBV5-6 and TRBJ2-2; 7 positions agree with TRBD1. The CDR3 loop spans 16 amino acids. The V segment lost 4 bases and the J segment 3 bases; nucleotides outside the gene matches: 9. The germline CDR1 and CDR2 sequences are SGHDT and YYEEEE. CDR3 in amino acids: CASSLREGAYTGELFF. In DNA form, the CDR3 reads TGTGCCAGCAGCCTCCGCGAGGGGGCTTACACCGGGGAGCTGTTTTTT. The variable domain in full, completed from reference TRBV5-6 and TRBJ2-2, reads DAGVTQSPTHLIKTRGQQVTLRCSPKSGHDTVSWYQQALGQGPQFIFQYYEEEERQRGNFPDRFSGHQFPNYSSELNVNALLLGDSALYLCASSLREGAYTGELFFGEGSRLTVL.

This chain uses TRBV9 with TRBJ2-7; D may be TRBD2 (5 bases). The germline V and J ends were trimmed by 4 bases and 0 bases, with 17 bases remaining between them. This CDR3 spans 16 amino acids. Germline CDR1 reads SGDLS; CDR2 reads YYNGEE. CDR3 nucleotides: TGTGCCAGCAGCCCCCGGGAAGGAATTTTCTCCTACGAGCAGTACTTC. Residues: CASSPREGIFSYEQYF.

The V and J genes are TRBV5-6 and TRBJ2-1, with D maybe TRBD1 (5 bases). Germline V gene data show CDR1 as SGHDT and CDR2 as YYEEEE. This CDR3 contains 15 residues. V was pared by 0 bases and J by 1 base, with 8 bases between. The CDR3 sequence is CASSLGQSSYNEQFF. The CDR3 coding sequence is TGTGCCAGCAGCTTGGGACAGTCGTCCTACAATGAGCAGTTCTTC.

This chain links TRBV11-3 with TRBJ2-6; 8 nucleotides line up with TRBD2. Germline CDR1 SGHNT, CDR2 YENEEA. Trimming at V came to 5 bases and at J to 1 base, leaving 7 bases not matched to a gene. There are 17 residues in the CDR3. The CDR3 nucleotides are TGTGCCAGCAGCCCGGGGGGGCTAGTATCTGGGGCCAACGTCCTGACTTTC. It yields the protein CASSPGGLVSGANVLTF.

The chain employs TRBV18 and TRBJ1-2; TRBD1 matches 10 bases. This CDR3 has 20 residues. Unmatched junction bases numbered 19, after V lost 2 bases and J lost 4 bases. The germline CDR1 and CDR2 sequences are KGHSH and LQKENI. Written as DNA, the CDR3 is TGTGCCAGCTCACCAATCCCCACCCGGGACAGGGGTCGTGAACTCTATGGCTACACCTTC. It translates to CASSPIPTRDRGRELYGYTF.

The chain carries TRBV7-2 and TRBJ2-5, with 13 bases fitting TRBD2. After removal of 4 bases from V and 7 bases from J, the junction contained 6 bases not matched to a gene. The CDR3 consists of 15 residues. Germline values: CDR1 SGHTA, CDR2 FQGNSA. In nucleotides, the CDR3 is TGTGCCAGCAGCTCTGGACTAGCGGGGGCAGGGACCCAGTACTTC. Translating it yields CASSSGLAGAGTQYF. Full variable domain (outside the CDR3, taken from reference TRBV7-2 and TRBJ2-5): GAGVSQSPSNKVTEKGKDVELRCDPISGHTALYWYRQSLGQGLEFLIYFQGNSAPDKSGLPSDRFSAERTGGSVSTLTIQRTQQEDSAVYLCASSSGLAGAGTQYFGPGTRLLVL.